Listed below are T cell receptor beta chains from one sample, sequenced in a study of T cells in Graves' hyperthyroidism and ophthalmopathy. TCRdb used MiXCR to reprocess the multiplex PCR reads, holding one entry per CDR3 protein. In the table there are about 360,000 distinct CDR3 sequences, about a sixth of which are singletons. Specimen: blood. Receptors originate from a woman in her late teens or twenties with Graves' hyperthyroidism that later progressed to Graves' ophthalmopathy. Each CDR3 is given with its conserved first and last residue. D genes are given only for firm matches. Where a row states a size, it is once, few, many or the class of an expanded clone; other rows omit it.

CASSLTGRATDTQYF,TGTGCCAGCAGCTTAACCGGGAGGGCCACAGATACGCAGTATTTT,many,TRBD2,TRBV7-2,TRBJ2-3,15
CASSPQGAELFF,TGTGCCAGCAGCCCACAGGGGGCGGAACTGTTTTTT,many,TRBD1,TRBV3-1,TRBJ1-4,12
CASSLRTDSTGGLNEQFF,TGTGCCAGCAGCTTAAGGACCGATTCGACAGGGGGCTTGAATGAGCAGTTCTTC,many,TRBD1,TRBV7-6,TRBJ2-1,18
CASSPEGGYQNQPQHF,TGTGCCAGCAGTCCAGAAGGGGGTTACCAAAATCAGCCCCAGCATTTT,few,NA,TRBV28,TRBJ1-5,16
CASSFLSQPQHF,TGTGCCAGCAGTTTCCTTTCTCAGCCCCAGCATTTT,few,NA,TRBV12-3/TRBV12-4,TRBJ1-5,12
CASSSEWGSGANVLTF,TGTGCCAGCAGTTCGGAGTGGGGCTCTGGGGCCAACGTCCTGACTTTC,few,NA,TRBV12-3/TRBV12-4,TRBJ2-6,16
CASRPGAGAEGYTF,TGTGCCAGCAGGCCTGGGGCAGGGGCTGAAGGCTACACCTTC,NA,NA,TRBV7-9,TRBJ1-2,14
CSATGPTSAQHF,TGCAGTGCTACAGGACCGACATCGGCCCAGCATTTT,NA,NA,TRBV20-1,TRBJ1-5,12
CASSWRVGTEAFF,TGTGCCAGCAGTTGGAGGGTGGGCACTGAAGCTTTCTTT,few,NA,TRBV2,TRBJ1-1,13
CASSPGRINTGELFF,TGTGCCAGCAGCCCCGGACGCATCAACACCGGGGAGCTGTTTTTT,NA,NA,TRBV3-1,TRBJ2-2,15
CASSPHSGTPLAEQYF,TGTGCCAGCAGTCCCCATAGCGGGACCCCCCTCGCCGAGCAGTACTTC,many,TRBD2,TRBV6-2/TRBV6-3,TRBJ2-7,16
CASSFQGAPSYTF,TGTGCCAGCAGTTTCCAGGGGGCCCCAAGCTACACCTTC,many,TRBD1,TRBV12-3/TRBV12-4,TRBJ1-2,13
CATSRDDAGGLSYNEQFF,TGTGCCACCAGCAGAGATGACGCGGGAGGATTGTCCTACAATGAGCAGTTCTTC,many,TRBD2,TRBV15,TRBJ2-1,18
CASSTTAQKGYNEQFF,TGTGCCAGCAGCACCACGGCCCAGAAGGGTTACAATGAGCAGTTCTTC,NA,NA,TRBV5-4,TRBJ2-1,16
CASSMKRTGLSYEQYF,TGTGCCAGCAGTATGAAAAGGACAGGGCTTTCCTACGAGCAGTACTTC,NA,TRBD1,TRBV7-2,TRBJ2-7,16
CSVDPGRNNRGTDTQYF,TGCAGCGTTGATCCGGGTCGGAATAATCGAGGCACAGATACGCAGTATTTT,many,NA,TRBV29-1,TRBJ2-3,17
CSAPKAADSYEQYF,TGCAGTGCTCCCAAAGCGGCAGACTCCTACGAGCAGTACTTC,many,NA,TRBV20-1,TRBJ2-7,14
CAISESATDNEKLFF,TGTGCCATCAGTGAGTCGGCGACAGATAATGAAAAACTGTTTTTT,few,NA,TRBV10-3,TRBJ1-4,15
CASSASHRKDNEQFF,TGTGCCAGCAGCGCGTCTCACCGAAAAGACAATGAGCAGTTCTTC,many,NA,TRBV9,TRBJ2-1,15
CSARVLAASTDTQYF,TGCAGTGCTAGGGTCCTAGCGGCCTCCACAGATACGCAGTATTTT,many,TRBD2,TRBV20-1,TRBJ2-3,15
CSAQGQGSTYEQYF,TGCAGTGCACAAGGACAGGGAAGTACCTACGAGCAGTACTTC,many,TRBD1,TRBV20-1,TRBJ2-7,14
CASRKGGANYEQYF,TGTGCCAGCAGGAAAGGCGGAGCGAACTACGAGCAGTACTTC,many,NA,TRBV2,TRBJ2-7,14
CASSYSSGGVLRELFF,TGTGCCAGCAGTTACTCTTCAGGGGGCGTATTGAGGGAGCTGTTTTTT,NA,TRBD1,TRBV6-5,TRBJ2-2,16
CAISVQGISVNTEAFF,TGTGCCATCAGTGTGCAGGGCATTTCCGTGAACACTGAAGCTTTCTTT,NA,NA,TRBV10-3,TRBJ1-1,16
CASLTGSSYEQYF,TGTGCCAGCTTGACGGGGAGCTCCTACGAGCAGTACTTC,few,NA,TRBV6-1,TRBJ2-7,13
CASSLEGGGNTEAFF,TGTGCCAGCAGCTTGGAGGGGGGCGGCAACACTGAAGCTTTCTTT,NA,NA,TRBV5-6,TRBJ1-1,15
CASSLRAVNTGELFF,TGTGCCAGCAGCTTAAGGGCAGTGAACACCGGGGAGCTGTTTTTT,many,NA,TRBV11-2,TRBJ2-2,15
CASSYRTGRGTGELFF,TGTGCCAGCAGTTATCGGACAGGGAGAGGCACCGGGGAGCTGTTTTTT,many,TRBD1,TRBV6-1,TRBJ2-2,16
CASSFSDRPNTEAFF,TGTGCCAGCAGCTTCTCGGACAGACCTAACACTGAAGCTTTCTTT,many,NA,TRBV11-2,TRBJ1-1,15
CASSSADFRSSYNEQFF,TGTGCCAGCAGCTCCGCAGATTTTCGGAGCTCCTACAATGAGCAGTTCTTC,NA,NA,TRBV13,TRBJ2-1,17
CASSLVVGGRTEAFF,TGTGCCAGCAGCTTAGTGGTGGGAGGGAGGACTGAAGCTTTCTTT,many,NA,TRBV7-2,TRBJ1-1,15
CASSLGMAWQPQNYGYTF,TGTGCCAGCAGCTTAGGTATGGCTTGGCAGCCTCAAAACTATGGCTACACCTTC,few,NA,TRBV7-9,TRBJ1-2,18